These 20 T cell receptor beta chains were all obtained from the same sample, sequenced in a study of CD8 T cells in Susac syndrome. The RNA input was roughly 0.5 to 1 ug, and it was reverse transcribed with random hexamers. A single record per CDR3 protein comes from TCRdb applying MiXCR to the immunoSEQ multiplex PCR reads. The sample includes about 120,000 distinct CDR3 sequences, roughly 94% of them seen just once. Sample: CD4+ T cells from PBMCs. The receptors shown here come from a human donor in good health.

CDR3 DNA sequence: TGCGCCAGCAGCCAAGGCAGGCCGGCTTCAGTGGAGACCCAGTACTTC. Protein: CASSQGRPASVETQYF. This chain connects TRBV4-3 to TRBJ2-5; D uncertain. The CDR3 has 16 amino acids. V lost 1 base, J lost 5 bases, and 17 bases lay in between. CDR1 and CDR2 from the germline V gene are LGHNA and YSLEER.

Regarding this clonotype: Sequence at one end of the junction differs from germline and may be a read error. This chain joins TRBV6-1 and TRBJ2-5, with 11 positions matching TRBD2. The CDR3 covers 17 residues. From germline, CDR1 is MNHNS and CDR2 SASEGT. In DNA, the CDR3 is TGTGTCAGCAGCTTTCGGACTAGCGGGTTACTTAAAGAGACCCAGTACTTC. It translates to CVSSFRTSGLLKETQYF.

This chain connects TRBV12-3 or TRBV12-4 to TRBJ2-2, with a tentative D call TRBD2 (7 bases). Trimming shortened V by 7 bases and J by 5 bases, and 20 bases separated the two germline ends. CDR3 length: 16 amino acids. The CDR3 loop is CASNLGGLALTGELFF. CDR3 DNA sequence: TGTGCCAGCAATCTGGGGGGGCTAGCATTAACCGGGGAGCTGTTTTTT.

The chain uses TRBV2 and TRBJ2-3, with D maybe TRBD2 (6 bases). The V gene lost 1 base and the J gene lost 1 base, with 9 bases spanning the gap. Germline CDR1 reads SNHLY; CDR2 reads FYNNEI. The CDR3 runs to 15 residues. The CDR3 coding sequence is TGTGCCAGCAGTGAAGTGGGACTCCGCACAGATACGCAGTATTTT. Translated: CASSEVGLRTDTQYF.

The chain is built from TRBV2 and TRBJ1-2; 8 bases fit TRBD1. With 4 bases clipped from V and 6 bases from J, the junction kept 7 bases outside the gene matches. Germline values: CDR1 SNHLY, CDR2 FYNNEI. The CDR3 runs to 14 residues. The CDR3 loop is CASSGQQGQDGYTF. The CDR3 DNA follows: TGTGCCAGCAGTGGGCAACAGGGACAGGATGGCTACACCTTC.

The chain employs TRBV30 and TRBJ2-1, with TRBD2 identical over 10 bases. The V and J ends lost 2 bases and 4 bases, in that order; junction bases with no gene match: 8. This CDR3 comprises 16 residues. Germline CDR1 and CDR2: GTSNPN and SVGIG (reference sequence). CDR3 residues: CAWSTGTSDPYNEQFF. CDR3 DNA sequence: TGTGCCTGGAGTACCGGGACTAGCGATCCTTACAATGAGCAGTTCTTC.

The CDR3, as DNA: TGTGCCTGGACCCACGGCTACTCTGGGGCCAACGTCCTGACTTTC. Protein sequence: CAWTHGYSGANVLTF. The chain joins TRBV30 to TRBJ2-6; D call uncertain. The germline V gene encodes CDR1 GTSNPN and CDR2 SVGIG (reference sequence). The length of the CDR3 is 15 residues. The V gene lost 4 bases and the J gene lost 0 bases, with 10 bases spanning the gap.

The chain carries TRBV2 and TRBJ1-2; D is ambiguous. The CDR3 is made up of 11 amino acids. V dropped 2 bases and J dropped 2 bases, with 0 bases sitting between them. CDR1 is SNHLY, CDR2 FYNNEI, per germline. The CDR3 DNA reads as TGTGCCAGCAGTGAAAACTATGGCTACACCTTC. This sequence encodes CASSENYGYTF. The complete variable domain, with remaining parts taken from reference TRBV2 and TRBJ1-2, reads EPEVTQTPSHQVTQMGQEVILRCVPISNHLYFYWYRQILGQKVEFLVSFYNNEISEKSEIFDDQFSVERPDGSNFTLKIRSTKLEDSAMYFCASSENYGYTFGSGTRLTVV.

The chain joins TRBV5-1 to TRBJ2-1; D is unclear. The V end lost 6 bases, the J end lost 0 bases, and 10 bases lay between the germline ends. The CDR3 is made up of 14 amino acids. Germline lookup yields CDR1 SGHRS and CDR2 YFSETQ. CDR3 coding DNA: TGCGCCAGCATTAGTACGGGCTCCTACAATGAGCAGTTCTTC. Protein sequence: CASISTGSYNEQFF.

The V gene is TRBV29-1, the J gene TRBJ2-2; 9 positions match TRBD1. CDR1 is SQVTM and CDR2 is ANQGSEA in the germline V gene. The CDR3 runs 13 residues. V dropped 7 bases and J dropped 7; count of bases not matched to a gene: 7. CDR3 region: CSGGTGTGGELFF. The CDR3 DNA sequence: TGCAGCGGAGGGACAGGGACGGGCGGGGAGCTGTTTTTT.

The chain combines TRBV5-4 with TRBJ2-5, with 7 bases that match TRBD2. CDR3 size: 14 residues. Trimming took 3 bases from V and 4 from J; bases not matched to a gene: 6. CDR1 and CDR2 from the germline V gene are SGHNT and YYREEE (reference sequence). Here the CDR3 reads CASSSGGTPETQYF. The CDR3, as DNA: TGTGCCAGCAGCTCCGGGGGGACCCCAGAGACCCAGTACTTC.

V gene TRBV10-3 combines with J gene TRBJ2-3, with D unresolved. Trimming left V 3 bases short and J 2 bases short, with 9 bases between. This CDR3 is built from 14 residues. The germline V gene encodes CDR1 ENHRY and CDR2 SYGVKD. The CDR3 DNA follows: TGTGCCATCAGTGACAGACCTGACACAGATACGCAGTATTTT. Translated: CAISDRPDTDTQYF.

CDR3 sequence: CASSGSGTPTDTQYF. In nucleotides, the CDR3 is TGTGCCAGCAGTGGGTCGGGGACCCCCACAGATACGCAGTATTTT. The chain uses TRBV2 and TRBJ2-3, with D perhaps assigned TRBD1 or TRBD2 (5 bases each). The CDR3 has 15 amino acids. V lost 4 bases to trimming and J lost 2 bases, with 13 bases between them. Germline V gene lookup returns CDR1 SNHLY and CDR2 FYNNEI.

V gene TRBV3-1 combines with J gene TRBJ1-5; D unresolved. This CDR3 is 14 amino acids long. Germline V CDR1 and CDR2: LGHDT, YNNKEL (reference sequence). V gave up 2 bases and J gave up 4 bases, with 9 bases separating them. CDR3 sequence: CASSQMAGNQPQHF. CDR3 nucleotide sequence: TGTGCCAGCAGCCAAATGGCCGGGAATCAGCCCCAGCATTTT.

This chain uses TRBV7-2 with TRBJ2-5; D call uncertain. CDR3 length: 13 residues. Germline V CDR1 and CDR2: SGHTA, FQGNSA. V was clipped by 5 bases and J by 1 base, with 8 bases between them. The CDR3 nucleotides read TGTGCCAGCAGCCCCAGCATCCAAGAGACCCAGTACTTC. It encodes CASSPSIQETQYF. The complete variable domain, with remaining parts taken from reference TRBV7-2 and TRBJ2-5, reads GAGVSQSPSNKVTEKGKDVELRCDPISGHTALYWYRQSLGQGLEFLIYFQGNSAPDKSGLPSDRFSAERTGGSVSTLTIQRTQQEDSAVYLCASSPSIQETQYFGPGTRLLVL.

The rearrangement links TRBV29-1 to TRBJ2-3; TRBD2 matches 10 bases. After removal of 1 base from V and 5 bases from J, the junction contained 6 bases not matched to a gene. CDR3 size: 15 residues. Germline CDR1 is SQVTM and CDR2 is ANQGSEA. CDR3: CSVEGLAGELDTQYF. The CDR3 nucleotides are TGCAGCGTTGAAGGGCTAGCGGGAGAACTAGATACGCAGTATTTT.

The chain uses TRBV6-1 and TRBJ2-7; weak D call: TRBD2 (6 bases). V lost 0 bases, J lost 0 bases, and 9 bases lay in between. The CDR3 has 15 amino acids. From germline, CDR1 is MNHNS and CDR2 SASEGT. The CDR3 bases are TGTGCCAGCAGTGAAGCGGGAGGTTACTCCTACGAGCAGTACTTC. This translates into CASSEAGGYSYEQYF.

The rearrangement links TRBV7-9 to TRBJ2-7; either TRBD1 or TRBD2 may fit D (6 bases each). Trimming stripped 1 base from V and 4 bases from J, with 14 bases between. Germline lookup yields CDR1 SEHNR and CDR2 FQNEAQ (reference sequence). The CDR3 sequence is 15 residues long. CDR3 protein: CASSLGIQGRYEQYF. In nucleotides, the CDR3 is TGTGCCAGCAGCTTAGGTATCCAGGGGAGGTACGAGCAGTACTTC.

V is TRBV6-2 or TRBV6-3 and J is TRBJ1-2; TRBD1 matches at 7 bases. Looked up from germline, CDR1 is MNHEY and CDR2 is SVGEGT. The CDR3 length is 16 residues. Unmatched junction bases numbered 12, after V lost 6 bases and J lost 2 bases. CDR3 nucleotide sequence: TGTGCCAGCAGAAGGGGGATCTTGACAGGGAACTATGGCTACACCTTC. It encodes CASRRGILTGNYGYTF.

The chain uses TRBV27 and TRBJ1-2, with D maybe TRBD1 (6 bases). The CDR3 contains 13 residues. Trimming cost V 4 bases and J 2 bases, with 8 bases left between them. Germline V gene sequence: CDR1 MNHEY, CDR2 SMNVEV (reference sequence). CDR3 coding DNA: TGTGCCAGCAGTTCGACAGGAAACTATGGCTACACCTTC. As protein: CASSSTGNYGYTF.